Below, 18 T cell receptor beta chains from the same sample are listed, as sequenced in a study of blood T cell repertoires in COVID-19. Clones were sequenced by immunoSEQ multiplex PCR, and TCRdb holds only the in-frame ones, with some missing. The sample includes around 130,000 clones, around 81% of them seen just once. The sequencing input was peripheral blood. The receptor set was obtained from a human donor in a cohort sampled during active COVID-19.

V and J are TRBV13 and TRBJ2-7; a weak D match, TRBD1 (6 bases). CDR3 length equals 14 residues. Looked up from germline, CDR1 is PRHDT and CDR2 is FYEKMQ (reference sequence). Trimming took off 5 bases at V and 7 bases at J, with 18 bases between the two ends. The CDR3 protein is CASSPTTGPREQYF. The CDR3, as DNA: TGTGCCAGCAGCCCTACGACAGGCCCCAGGGAGCAGTACTTC. The whole variable domain, remainder taken from reference TRBV13 and TRBJ2-7, is AAGVIQSPRHLIKEKRETATLKCYPIPRHDTVYWYQQGPGQDPQFLISFYEKMQSDKGSIPDRFSAQQFSDYHSELNMSSLELGDSALYFCASSPTTGPREQYFGPGTRLTVT.

The rearrangement links TRBV7-2 to TRBJ1-1; tentatively, D is TRBD1 (5 bases). Germline CDR1 and CDR2: SGHTA and FQGNSA. The CDR3 runs 13 residues. Trimming removed 4 bases at V and 1 base at J, with 7 bases between. Here the CDR3 DNA reads TGTGCCAGCAGCTCCCAGGGGAACACTGAAGCTTTCTTT. Amino acids: CASSSQGNTEAFF.

The chain joins TRBV30 to TRBJ1-6, with 9 bases aligning to TRBD1. CDR3 length: 14 amino acids. Germline V gene lookup returns CDR1 GTSNPN and CDR2 SVGIG (reference sequence). The V segment lost 5 bases and the J segment 9 bases; nucleotides outside the gene matches: 8. CDR3 DNA: TGTGCCTGGGCCCCGGGACAGGGTGGTTCACCCCTCCACTTT. Translating gives CAWAPGQGGSPLHF.

This clone was found once. The chain carries TRBV30 and TRBJ2-4, with D maybe TRBD1 (6 bases). Trimming stripped 4 bases from V and 6 bases from J, with 10 bases between. CDR3 length equals 12 residues. From germline, CDR1 is GTSNPN and CDR2 SVGIG (reference sequence). The CDR3 DNA follows: TGTGCCTGGAATGACAGGTTAAACATTCAGTACTTC. Amino acids: CAWNDRLNIQYF.

The CDR3 nucleotides are TGTGCCAGTAGGTTAGGGGGGGAGACCACTGAAGCTTTCTTT. Its translation: CASRLGGETTEAFF. V and J are TRBV19 and TRBJ1-1; D may be TRBD1 (6 bases). CDR1 and CDR2 (germline): LNHDA, SQIVND (reference sequence). The germline V and J ends were trimmed by 6 bases and 4 bases, with 15 bases remaining between them. CDR3 length: 14 residues. Drawing the rest from reference TRBV19 and TRBJ1-1, the complete variable domain is DGGITQSPKYLFRKEGQNVTLSCEQNLNHDAMYWYRQDPGQGLRLIYYSQIVNDFQKGDIAEGYSVSREKKESFPLTVTSAQKNPTAFYLCASRLGGETTEAFFGQGTRLTVV.

This chain links TRBV6-5 with TRBJ2-3; D is perhaps TRBD1 (6 bases). Trimming stripped 2 bases from V and 4 bases from J, with 13 bases between. Per germline, CDR1 MNHEY and CDR2 SVGAGI. The CDR3 is 15 residues long. For the CDR3, the DNA is TGTGCCAGCAGTTACGGGACAAATGGGCCAGATACGCAGTATTTT. Protein: CASSYGTNGPDTQYF.

V gene TRBV18 combines with J gene TRBJ1-5, with D unresolved. Germline V gives CDR1 KGHSH, CDR2 LQKENI. This CDR3 is 16 amino acids long. V was pared by 3 bases and J by 0 bases, with 12 bases between. The CDR3: CASSPVQVLSNQPQHF. As DNA, the CDR3 is TGTGCCAGCTCACCTGTCCAGGTCCTTAGCAATCAGCCCCAGCATTTT.

The rearrangement links TRBV4-2 to TRBJ2-6; D might be TRBD2 (5 bases). Germline CDR1 and CDR2: LGHNA and YNFKEQ. The ends were cut back, 1 base at V and 0 bases at J, with 7 bases in the middle. The CDR3 runs 16 residues. The CDR3 DNA reads TGTGCCAGCAGCCAAGGCGGGTTCTCTGGGGCCAACGTCCTGACTTTC. It specifies CASSQGGFSGANVLTF.

The chain combines TRBV4-1 with TRBJ1-1; the D gene is possibly TRBD1 (6 bases). The CDR3 length is 13 residues. V lost 3 bases and J lost 1, with 6 bases in between. Germline V lookup: CDR1 MGHRA, CDR2 YSYEKL. Written as DNA, the CDR3 is TGCGCCAGCAGCCAGACAGGGAACACTGAAGCTTTCTTT. It codes for CASSQTGNTEAFF.

This sequence joins TRBV7-9 and TRBJ2-3; D call uncertain. CDR3 length equals 15 residues. Germline V gene data show CDR1 as SEHNR and CDR2 as FQNEAQ (reference sequence). V was pared by 1 base and J by 0 bases, with 8 bases between. In nucleotides, the CDR3 is TGTGCCAGCAGCTTAGAACAGTCCAGCACAGATACGCAGTATTTT. It translates to CASSLEQSSTDTQYF.

The chain has TRBV27 and TRBJ2-7; 8 nucleotides align to TRBD2. The germline V gene has CDR1 MNHEY and CDR2 SMNVEV (reference sequence). The ends lost 2 bases at V and 6 bases at J; junction bases unmatched: 6. This CDR3 region has 14 residues. The CDR3 here is CASSLVAGSLEQYF. The CDR3 nucleotides read TGTGCCAGCAGTTTAGTAGCGGGGTCTCTCGAGCAGTACTTC.

The V and J genes are TRBV19 and TRBJ2-6; 8 nucleotides match TRBD1. Germline-derived CDR1 and CDR2 are LNHDA and SQIVND (reference sequence). J lost 4 bases, V lost 9 bases, and 8 bases had no gene match. The CDR3 covers 15 residues. CDR3 nucleotide sequence: TGTGCCAGCGGACAGGGCATGGGGGGGGCCAACGTCCTGACTTTC. This encodes CASGQGMGGANVLTF.

The chain employs TRBV7-2 and TRBJ2-7; tentatively, D is TRBD1 (6 bases). Germline assignment: CDR1 SGHTA and CDR2 FQGNSA. Trimming removed 11 bases from V and 3 bases from J, with 14 bases in between. The CDR3 has 12 amino acids. Here the CDR3 DNA reads TGTGCCTACCGGGACACCAACTACGAGCAGTACTTC. Translated: CAYRDTNYEQYF.

This sequence joins TRBV13 and TRBJ2-3, with D possibly matching TRBD2 (5 bases). V lost 3 bases and J lost 3, with 16 bases in between. This CDR3 spans 16 amino acids. Germline V CDR1 and CDR2: PRHDT, FYEKMQ (reference sequence). CDR3 nucleotide sequence: TGTGCCAGCAGCTTTTTCTTCCGGGGTCTGACAGATACGCAGTATTTT. It encodes CASSFFFRGLTDTQYF.

This clone was found a few times. The chain recombines TRBV4-2 with TRBJ2-7; TRBD2 matches at 10 bases. V trimming: 3 bases; J trimming: 6 bases; junction bases outside the gene matches: 11. Germline CDR1 is LGHNA and CDR2 is YNFKEQ. The CDR3 loop spans 16 amino acids. This CDR3 is CASSQDGSGGASEQYF. The CDR3, as DNA: TGTGCCAGCAGCCAGGACGGGAGCGGGGGGGCAAGCGAGCAGTACTTC.

The DNA for the CDR3 is TGTGCCACCGGGGGCGTTAGCAATCAGCCCCAGCATTTT. It encodes CATGGVSNQPQHF. The genes are TRBV24-1 and TRBJ1-5, with D possibly being TRBD1 (6 bases). The V gene lost 9 bases and the J gene lost 0 bases, with 8 bases spanning the gap. Germline lookup yields CDR1 KGHDR and CDR2 SFDVKD. The CDR3 has 13 amino acids.

The chain is built from TRBV28 and TRBJ2-7; D is perhaps TRBD2 (6 bases). The germline V gene has CDR1 MDHEN and CDR2 SYDVKM. The V gene lost 3 bases and the J gene lost 6 bases, with 12 bases spanning the gap. This CDR3 comprises 13 residues. CDR3 in amino acids: CASSFQMGGEQYF. The CDR3 DNA sequence: TGTGCCAGCAGTTTTCAAATGGGGGGCGAGCAGTACTTC. Combining the CDR3 with reference TRBV28 and TRBJ2-7 gives the whole variable domain DVKVTQSSRYLVKRTGEKVFLECVQDMDHENMFWYRQDPGLGLRLIYFSYDVKMKEKGDIPEGYSVSREKKERFSLILESASTNQTSMYLCASSFQMGGEQYFGPGTRLTVT.

V and J are TRBV19 and TRBJ2-3; TRBD2 matches at 10 bases. This CDR3 region has 21 residues. Germline CDR1 LNHDA, CDR2 SQIVND (reference sequence). The J segment lost 3 bases and the V segment lost 2 bases, leaving 20 bases of the junction unmatched. The CDR3 sequence: CASSISPYRSGGAVETDTQYF. In DNA form, the CDR3 reads TGTGCCAGTAGTATATCCCCTTACCGGAGCGGGGGGGCCGTAGAGACAGATACGCAGTATTTT.